The 2 T cell receptor beta chains below come from one sample, sequenced in a study of CD8 T cells in Susac syndrome (dated by TCRdb to between 2018 and 2020). The library was made by the immunoSEQ multiplex PCR assay. RNA was extracted using the RNeasy kit, and roughly 0.45 to 1 microgram was reverse transcribed with random hexamers. Clones were called with MiXCR by TCRdb after fastp trimmed the public reads at Q25, and only in-frame beta chains were retained. All rows with the same CDR3 protein become a single entry with the most common DNA and genes. This sample has about 150,000 distinct CDR3 sequences in its table, and 95% of those were observed once. In total, the top ten clones hold 0.15% of the sample. Sequencing was carried out using CD8+ T cells from PBMCs. The receptors come from a human donor with multiple sclerosis.

The gene calls are TRBV6-2 or TRBV6-3 and TRBJ1-5; D ambiguous. Looked up from germline, CDR1 is MNHEY and CDR2 is SVGEGT. The CDR3 is made up of 14 amino acids. V shed 3 bases and J shed 1 base, with 7 bases lying between them. The CDR3 sequence: CASSYLDSNQPQHF. As DNA, the CDR3 is TGTGCCAGCAGTTATCTGGACAGCAATCAGCCCCAGCATTTT.

This rearrangement joins TRBV3-1 to TRBJ2-3; D is undetermined. The germline V and J ends were trimmed by 0 bases and 1 base, with 11 bases remaining between them. Germline V lookup: CDR1 LGHDT, CDR2 YNNKEL (reference sequence). There are 16 residues in the CDR3. CDR3 sequence reads: CASSQDTDVGTDTQYF. CDR3 in DNA: TGTGCCAGCAGCCAAGACACGGATGTGGGCACAGATACGCAGTATTTT.